Below are 25 T cell receptor beta chains sequenced from a single sample in a study of identical twins listed by TCRdb under 2016. Library preparation used 5' RACE. Sequencing took place on an Illumina HiSeq 2000. TCRdb ran its own pipeline on the public reads, namely fastp trimming at Q25 and MiXCR clone calling, and kept in-frame beta chains. Here each entry gathers all rows of one CDR3 protein and keeps the most common genes and DNA. The sample profile shows around 280,000 distinct CDR3 sequences; under 9.5% of them were found once. The ten biggest clones cover approximately 2% of the sample. In addition, the sample was reused for a study of yellow fever vaccine responses in identical twins.

Material: memory (CD45RO+) T cells sorted from blood. The sample's cell subset or site, from its label and the paper: CD45RO+ enriched T cells. The receptors shown here come from a woman aged 18-30 years in good health.

CDR3 in DNA: TGTGCCAGCAGTTTAGGTCTTGGGGCAGGGGGTTCCTACGAGCAGTACGTC. Translation gives CASSLGLGAGGSYEQYV. The rearrangement uses TRBV28 and TRBJ2-7; 7 nucleotides match TRBD1. This CDR3 contains 17 residues. CDR1 is MDHEN, CDR2 SYDVKM, per germline. V trimming: 2 bases; J trimming: 1 base; junction bases outside the gene matches: 11.

As concerns this clonotype: This may arise from a read error, as a much more abundant clone is one base away. In DNA form, the CDR3 reads TGTGTCAGCAGCCAGGCACCTCTAAACGGCGGGGAGCTGTTTTTT. This encodes CVSSQAPLNGGELFF. The chain joins TRBV3-1 to TRBJ2-2; no definite D call. This CDR3 contains 15 residues. Germline V gene lookup returns CDR1 LGHDT and CDR2 YNNKEL (reference sequence). The variable domain in full, completed from reference TRBV3-1 and TRBJ2-2, reads DTAVSQTPKYLVTQMGNDKSIKCEQNLGHDTMYWYKQDSKKFLKIMFSYNNKELIINETVPNRFSPKSPDKAHLNLHINSLELGDSAVYFCVSSQAPLNGGELFFGEGSRLTVL.

In its sample, this clonotype was seen a few times. CDR3 region: CASSLVYGTTSYGYTF. The CDR3 bases are TGTGCCAGCAGCTTAGTTTATGGGACTACCTCCTATGGCTACACCTTC. The chain uses TRBV7-2 and TRBJ1-2; maybe TRBD1 (5 bases). V was trimmed by 1 base and J by 4 bases, leaving 16 bases between them. CDR1 and CDR2 (germline): SGHTA, FQGNSA. The CDR3 consists of 16 residues.

The sample holds a few counts of this clonotype. The V and J genes are TRBV19 and TRBJ2-1, with 7 bases matching TRBD2. The CDR3 covers 16 residues. CDR1 and CDR2 from the germline V gene are LNHDA and SQIVND (reference sequence). Trimming at V came to 3 bases and at J to 0 bases, leaving 5 bases not matched to a gene. Here the CDR3 reads CASSIMGGGSYNEQFF. In DNA, the CDR3 is TGTGCCAGTAGTATCATGGGGGGGGGCTCCTACAATGAGCAGTTCTTC.

The chain uses TRBV20-1 and TRBJ2-7; TRBD2 matches at 9 bases. V dropped 3 bases and J dropped 2; count of bases not matched to a gene: 8. The CDR3 covers 15 residues. Looked up from germline, CDR1 is DFQATT and CDR2 is SNEGSKA (reference sequence). This CDR3 is CSARGGLAEAYEQYV. CDR3 DNA: TGCAGTGCTAGGGGGGGACTAGCAGAGGCCTACGAGCAGTACGTC.

This clonotype was recorded many times. This rearrangement joins TRBV10-3 to TRBJ2-1, with D possibly TRBD1 on 5 matching bases. Looked up from germline, CDR1 is ENHRY and CDR2 is SYGVKD. CDR3 length equals 14 residues. Trimming took 8 bases from V and 4 from J, leaving 15 bases between them. CDR3 in amino acids: CAILKQGHYNEQFF. The CDR3 DNA reads as TGTGCCATCCTTAAGCAGGGCCATTACAATGAGCAGTTCTTC.

This clonotype has a handful of counts. The chain employs TRBV6-4 and TRBJ1-5, with a weak D call TRBD1 (5 bases). This CDR3 has 16 amino acids. The ends were cut back, 8 bases at V and 3 bases at J, with 20 bases in the middle. CDR1 is MRHNA and CDR2 is SNTAGT in the germline V gene. CDR3 amino acids: CASQPPRAGDNQPQHF. As DNA, the CDR3 is TGTGCCAGCCAGCCGCCCAGGGCAGGAGACAATCAGCCCCAGCATTTT.

Ten or more counts support this clonotype. The V gene is TRBV29-1, the J gene TRBJ1-1; no definite D call. V lost 3 bases and J lost 3, with 8 bases in between. This CDR3 spans 12 amino acids. The V gene's germline CDR1 is SQVTM and CDR2 ANQGSEA. This CDR3 reads CSVDRSDTEAFF. The CDR3 bases are TGCAGCGTTGATAGGTCGGACACTGAAGCTTTCTTT.

This clonotype was counted at least ten times. This rearrangement joins TRBV5-1 to TRBJ1-6; 9 positions match TRBD1. V shed 3 bases, J shed 7 bases, and the junction held 2 bases outside the gene matches. The CDR3 has 14 amino acids. From germline, CDR1 is SGHRS and CDR2 YFSETQ. CDR3 sequence: CASSSTGGNSPLHF. DNA for the CDR3: TGCGCCAGCAGCTCGACAGGGGGAAATTCACCCCTCCACTTT.

This clonotype has a handful of counts. The gene calls are TRBV7-6 and TRBJ2-2; 10 nucleotides agree with TRBD2. CDR1 and CDR2 (germline): SGHVS, FNYEAQ. The CDR3 is 16 residues long. J lost 6 bases, V lost 5 bases, and 9 bases had no gene match. The CDR3 loop reads CASSPEAGGPSGELFF. CDR3 sequence (DNA): TGTGCCAGCAGCCCAGAAGCGGGAGGGCCCTCCGGGGAGCTGTTTTTT.

The chain is built from TRBV28 and TRBJ1-5; perhaps TRBD1 as D (5 bases). Trimming shortened V by 3 bases and J by 2 bases, and 14 bases separated the two germline ends. CDR1 is MDHEN, CDR2 SYDVKM, per germline. CDR3 length: 16 residues. As DNA, the CDR3 is TGTGCCAGCAGTTTGGGTGGACCCAGGGGCAATCAGCCCCAGCATTTT. It codes for CASSLGGPRGNQPQHF.

This clonotype was picked up many times. This chain connects TRBV12-3 or TRBV12-4 to TRBJ2-2; the D gene could be TRBD1 or TRBD2 (5 bases each). Trimming stripped 1 base from V and 6 bases from J, with 12 bases between. The CDR3 is 15 residues long. The CDR3 sequence: CASSLVSGTPGELFF. The CDR3 DNA follows: TGTGCCAGCAGTTTAGTTTCAGGGACGCCCGGGGAGCTGTTTTTT.

This clonotype was seen many times. The CDR3 loop is CASSLYREQPQHF. Written as DNA, the CDR3 is TGTGCCAGCAGTTTATATCGGGAGCAGCCCCAGCATTTT. The chain uses TRBV12-3 or TRBV12-4 and TRBJ1-5; D gene uncertain. CDR3 length: 13 amino acids. V was shortened by 2 bases and J by 7 bases, with 9 bases between the two germline ends.

The chain employs TRBV18 and TRBJ2-7; D ambiguous. Germline loops: CDR1 KGHSH, CDR2 LQKENI. Deletions cut 2 bases from V and 7 bases from J, with 12 bases between. The CDR3 consists of 13 residues. CDR3 bases: TGTGCCAGCTCACCAATGATGACGGATGAGCAGTACGTC. Protein: CASSPMMTDEQYV.

This clonotype was seen a handful of times. The V call is TRBV3-1, the J call TRBJ1-3; unclear D gene. Germline V CDR1 and CDR2: LGHDT, YNNKEL (reference sequence). V was shortened by 4 bases and J by 0 bases, with 10 bases between the two germline ends. CDR3 length: 15 residues. The CDR3 nucleotides read TGTGCCAGCAGCCCATCCCCTGACTCTGGAAACACCATATATTTT. Translated, it gives CASSPSPDSGNTIYF.

This clonotype was recorded many times. The rearrangement uses TRBV12-3 or TRBV12-4 and TRBJ2-1; 11 bases match TRBD2. V lost 8 bases and J lost 7; bases outside the gene matches: 13. The CDR3 runs to 16 residues. The CDR3: CASGHRRTSGYNEQFF. In DNA, the CDR3 is TGTGCCAGCGGCCACCGAAGGACTAGCGGGTATAATGAGCAGTTCTTC.

This clonotype was observed a handful of times. This sequence joins TRBV2 and TRBJ2-1, with D possibly called TRBD1 or TRBD2 (5 bases each). The V end was cut by 4 bases, the J end by 5 bases, with 12 bases between. The CDR3 contains 14 residues. Germline CDR1 is SNHLY and CDR2 is FYNNEI. The CDR3 DNA is TGTGCCAGCAGTGGGGGGACGGCGGACAATGAGCAGTTCTTC. Translating gives CASSGGTADNEQFF.

Many counts were recorded for this clonotype. J is TRBJ1-1 and V is TRBV6-1, with D possibly matching TRBD1 (5 bases). CDR1 MNHNS and CDR2 SASEGT come from the germline V gene. The CDR3 totals 14 residues. Trimming took 4 bases from V and 4 from J, leaving 13 bases between them. Here the CDR3 reads CASSAAQGFTEAFF. Here the CDR3 DNA reads TGTGCCAGCAGTGCGGCCCAGGGTTTCACTGAAGCTTTCTTT.

The CDR3 DNA reads TGTGCCACATGGACAGGGAGCTCCTACAATGAGCAGTTCTTC. Translation gives CATWTGSSYNEQFF. The rearrangement uses TRBV19 and TRBJ2-1; TRBD1 matches 8 bases. The V gene's germline CDR1 is LNHDA and CDR2 SQIVND (reference sequence). The CDR3 is made up of 14 amino acids. Losses at the gene ends were 10 bases for V and 0 bases for J; bases not matched to a gene: 5.

This clonotype was picked up a small number of times. The chain has TRBV3-1 and TRBJ1-3; D unresolved. Germline lookup yields CDR1 LGHDT and CDR2 YNNKEL (reference sequence). The CDR3 contains 14 residues. Trimming shortened V by 4 bases and J by 0 bases, and 7 bases separated the two germline ends. The DNA for the CDR3 is TGTGCCAGCAGCCTCCTTATCTCTGGAAACACCATATATTTT. Amino acid sequence: CASSLLISGNTIYF.

This clonotype has at least ten counts. The chain recombines TRBV20-1 with TRBJ2-1; 11 bases are a match to TRBD1. The J segment lost 9 bases and the V segment lost 5 bases, leaving 6 bases of the junction unmatched. The CDR3 is 13 residues long. Germline V gene lookup returns CDR1 DFQATT and CDR2 SNEGSKA (reference sequence). The CDR3 is CSAPGQGELEQFF. In DNA form, the CDR3 reads TGCAGTGCTCCGGGACAGGGGGAACTTGAGCAGTTCTTC.

The V and J genes are TRBV7-2 and TRBJ2-1, with 8 bases identical to TRBD1. The J segment lost 8 bases and the V segment lost 4 bases, leaving 13 bases of the junction unmatched. This CDR3 contains 16 residues. CDR1 is SGHTA, CDR2 FQGNSA, per germline. The CDR3 reads CASSSRESGGRDEQFF. As DNA, the CDR3 is TGTGCCAGCAGCTCCAGGGAGTCAGGGGGCAGGGATGAGCAGTTCTTC.

This clonotype turned up a few times. This sequence joins TRBV29-1 and TRBJ2-3, with unresolved D. CDR1 is SQVTM and CDR2 is ANQGSEA in the germline V gene. This CDR3 is 14 amino acids long. V lost 3 bases to trimming and J lost 6 bases, with 16 bases between them. This CDR3 is CSVEARLAHDTQYF. The CDR3 nucleotides are TGCAGCGTTGAGGCCAGATTAGCACATGATACGCAGTATTTT.

CDR3 in amino acids: CASSLERGPWETQYF. CDR3 nucleotide sequence: TGTGCCAGCAGCTTAGAGAGGGGCCCATGGGAGACCCAGTACTTC. The chain has TRBV7-7 and TRBJ2-5; D is tentatively TRBD1 or TRBD2 (5 bases each). Trimming pared 1 base from V and 5 bases from J, leaving 14 bases between. CDR3 length equals 15 residues. Germline CDR1 and CDR2: SSHAT and FNYEAQ (reference sequence).

This clonotype has a handful of counts. V gene TRBV12-3 or TRBV12-4 combines with J gene TRBJ1-5; the match to TRBD1 covers 9 bases. The CDR3 runs 14 residues. Trimming at V came to 2 bases and at J to 7 bases, leaving 3 bases not matched to a gene. CDR3 amino acids: CASSLTGGEQPQHF. CDR3 sequence (DNA): TGTGCCAGCAGTTTAACAGGGGGCGAACAGCCCCAGCATTTT.